The 6 T cell receptor beta chains presented below share a single source sample, sequenced in a study of cytomegalovirus exposure and HLA in healthy donors. PCR primers comprised 60 Vbeta and 13 Jbeta primers. The assay was immunoSEQ multiplex PCR, and TCRdb's table has in-frame clones only and misses some. The sample carries around 91,000 clones, about 73% recorded once. The source material was PBMCs. The receptor set was obtained from a woman aged 40 to 50 in good health and CMV-seropositive.

The genes are TRBV5-1 and TRBJ2-5; TRBD2 might be the D (5 bases). Germline V lookup: CDR1 SGHRS, CDR2 YFSETQ. The ends were cut back, 6 bases at V and 2 bases at J, with 8 bases in the middle. The CDR3 runs to 12 residues. The CDR3 loop is CASKRQQETQYF. The CDR3 bases are TGCGCCAGCAAGCGGCAGCAAGAGACCCAGTACTTC.

The CDR3 DNA reads as TGTGCCAGCAGACCAGTAGCGGGCCCCTCCTACGAGCAGTACTTC. Translated: CASRPVAGPSYEQYF. The V gene is TRBV28, the J gene TRBJ2-5; 7 nucleotides match TRBD2. Judging by the DNA end, TRBJ2-7 fits better; the J call may be wrong. Germline V gives CDR1 MDHEN, CDR2 SYDVKM. The CDR3 has 15 amino acids.

The genes are TRBV7-2 and TRBJ2-7; 13 bases map to TRBD2. Trimming removed 4 bases from V and 3 bases from J; junction bases left unmatched: 3. The CDR3 runs to 15 residues. Germline V CDR1 and CDR2: SGHTA, FQGNSA. This CDR3 reads CASSWGLAGIYEQYF. The CDR3, as DNA: TGTGCCAGCAGCTGGGGACTAGCGGGAATCTACGAGCAGTACTTC.

The rearrangement joins TRBV29-1 to TRBJ2-7; TRBD1 aligns across 7 bases. The length of the CDR3 is 12 residues. The trim removed 7 bases at V and 2 bases at J, leaving 5 bases unmatched. CDR1 SQVTM and CDR2 ANQGSEA come from the germline V gene. CDR3 DNA sequence: TGCAGCGGGGGGACAGCCACCTACGAGCAGTACTTC. It encodes CSGGTATYEQYF.

The chain employs TRBV4-2 and TRBJ2-1; 7 nucleotides match TRBD2. This CDR3 has 16 residues. CDR1 is LGHNA, CDR2 YNFKEQ, per germline. With V trimmed by 7 bases and J by 0 bases, 9 bases remained unmatched. CDR3 nucleotides: TGTGCCAGCACCCCTCAGCGGGGCGGCTCCTACAATGAGCAGTTCTTC. Protein product: CASTPQRGGSYNEQFF.

This clone was recorded once. The chain employs TRBV7-2 and TRBJ2-3; 11 bases align to TRBD2. Germline V gene lookup returns CDR1 SGHTA and CDR2 FQGNSA. The V segment lost 2 bases and the J segment 5 bases; nucleotides outside the gene matches: 15. The CDR3 loop spans 19 amino acids. CDR3 sequence reads: CASSLKKLAGALVGDTQYF. DNA for the CDR3: TGTGCCAGCAGCTTAAAGAAACTAGCGGGAGCCTTAGTGGGAGATACGCAGTATTTT. Filled out from reference TRBV7-2 and TRBJ2-3, the complete variable domain reads GAGVSQSPSNKVTEKGKDVELRCDPISGHTALYWYRQSLGQGLEFLIYFQGNSAPDKSGLPSDRFSAERTGGSVSTLTIQRTQQEDSAVYLCASSLKKLAGALVGDTQYFGPGTRLTVL.